This T cell receptor beta chain appears in the sequencing data of a study of post-analysis software for immune sequencing data. Study-level findings and limits: Patients used about 5 TRBV segments, including TRBV5-6, TRBV5-1 and TRBV20-1, more often than controls. Significantly decreased normalized Chao1 diversity was recorded for multiple sclerosis patients relative to controls. Samples sharing a preparation batch grouped tightly together when assessed by F measure.

Worth noting for this clonotype: Its antigen is unidentified.

The V gene's germline CDR1 is DFQATT and CDR2 SNEGSKA (reference sequence). The CDR3 sequence is 15 residues long. Losses at the gene ends were 4 bases for V and 7 bases for J; bases not matched to a gene: 13. Sequencing libraries made from TCR beta cDNA carried unique molecular identifiers. T cells numbering roughly 0.85 to 11 million yielded roughly 0.5 million cDNA molecules. TCRdb fed the PCR reads into MiXCR, producing one record per CDR3 protein. The sample includes hundreds of thousands of distinct CDR3 sequences, more than 50% of them seen just once. The sequenced sample was blood. The V and J genes are TRBV20-1 and TRBJ2-1; 7 bases fit TRBD2. The receptor was isolated from a girl aged 2-15 years with multiple sclerosis. The CDR3: CSATGVWAGVNEQFF. DNA for the CDR3: TGCAGTGCTACGGGGGTGTGGGCGGGAGTAAATGAGCAGTTCTTC.